The source of this T cell receptor (beta chain) is a study of shared clonotypes between healthy human individuals. As for the study in general: Each donor had three CD4 naive, three CD4 memory, two CD8 naive and one CD8 memory plate. The study's findings and limits: In general, naive subsets displayed greater estimated richness than memory subsets did. Sharing across four donors was highest in naive CD4 (around 5%) and lowest in memory CD8 (roughly 0.4%).

The input for sorted-subset replicate PCRs was 200 to 250 ng DNA, tens of thousands of T cell genomes. Some clones are missing from TCRdb's copy, which holds only in-frame ones; the method was immunoSEQ multiplex PCR. The sample carries about 2.2 million clones, over 85% recorded once. Germline V lookup: CDR1 MNHEY, CDR2 SMNVEV (reference sequence). This CDR3 is built from 14 residues. With 6 bases clipped from V and 7 bases from J, the junction kept 10 bases outside the gene matches. CD45RO-negative, CCR7-positively selected cells formed the naive CD8 fraction, excluding terminally differentiated effector memory CD45RA+ cells. Remarks on this clone: Its target is not known.

Sequenced input: naive CD8+ T cells from PBMCs. The chain uses TRBV27 and TRBJ2-5; 8 bases are shared with TRBD2. This clonotype was sampled from a man aged 18 to 30 in good health. Some clones in this sample may be carry-over from other donors' samples. CDR3 in DNA: TGTGCCAGCAGAGAATTAGCGGGGCGGGGGACCCAGTACTTC. It codes for CASRELAGRGTQYF.